This entry describes one T cell receptor beta chain. The study drew the donors from its approximately 110-subject validation cohort, separate from the 666-subject first cohort. The CDR3 is made up of 14 amino acids. The V end was cut by 7 bases, the J end by 0 bases, with 13 bases between. Per the germline V gene, CDR1 is MNHEY and CDR2 is SMNVEV (reference sequence). The entry originates in a study of cytomegalovirus exposure and HLA in healthy donors. The table came from immunoSEQ multiplex PCR; TCRdb's copy has only in-frame clones and leaves some out. Of about 160,000 clones listed, about 86% were seen once; the top ten hold roughly 6%.

The sequence derives from a woman younger than 45 in good health and CMV-seronegative. This chain connects TRBV27 to TRBJ2-7; D is perhaps TRBD2 (5 bases). Sample: PBMCs. Here the CDR3 reads CASKEGTSSYEQYF. CDR3 nucleotides: TGTGCCAGCAAAGAGGGAACAAGCTCCTACGAGCAGTACTTC.